Detailed here is one T cell receptor beta chain. This sample is part of a study of blood T cell repertoires in COVID-19. Study in general: Acute and convalescent COVID-19 samples came from the United States, Italy and Spain. In each case, the material was cDNA or gDNA derived from T cells, B-cell-depleted T cells, or PBMCs.

Original analysis: It was from reference gene primer amplification that nucleated cell counts were estimated. TCRdb's table, derived via immunoSEQ multiplex PCR, lists solely in-frame clones and lacks some. That table gives V, J and clone size, and the DNA gave D and trimming. The repertoire consists of 25,000 to 35,000 clones, with around 74% occurring once and the leading ten covering 6.5% to 10%. Germline CDR1 LNHDA, CDR2 SQIVND (reference sequence). The germline V and J ends were trimmed by 0 bases and 6 bases, with 17 bases remaining between them. This CDR3 has 16 residues. This clonotype was obtained from a woman aged 70-85 years with active or convalescent COVID-19. The source material was peripheral blood. The chain uses TRBV19 and TRBJ2-5; possible D gene TRBD2, 5 bases. This CDR3 reads CASSIDQIRGRKTQYF. The CDR3 DNA is TGTGCCAGTAGTATAGATCAGATTCGGGGTAGAAAGACCCAGTACTTC.